The 26 T cell receptor beta chains reported below all come from one sample, sequenced in a study of shared clonotypes between healthy human individuals. Data came from immunoSEQ multiplex PCR; TCRdb stores just in-frame clones and leaves some out. The data hold about 1.1 million clones, with 70% to 85% observed a single time. What was sequenced was memory CD4+ T cells from PBMCs. Noted subset: CD45RA-negative fraction. These receptors originate from a man aged 18 to 30 in good health. Some clones in this sample may be carry-over from other donors' samples.

This chain links TRBV5-6 with TRBJ1-1; tentative D call: TRBD1 (6 bases). Trimming shortened V by 0 bases and J by 5 bases, and 14 bases separated the two germline ends. Germline V lookup: CDR1 SGHDT, CDR2 YYEEEE. The CDR3 extends over 15 amino acids. DNA for the CDR3: TGTGCCAGCAGCTTGGAAGGCCTGAGGGGGACTGAAGCTTTCTTT. Protein product: CASSLEGLRGTEAFF.

The chain is built from TRBV28 and TRBJ2-5, with 8 bases aligning to TRBD2. The junction had 3 bases not matched to a gene; V was cut back by 7 bases and J by 2 bases. CDR1 and CDR2 (germline): MDHEN, SYDVKM. This CDR3 comprises 13 residues. In nucleotides, the CDR3 is TGTGCCAGCACGGGGGGGACTCAAGAGACCCAGTACTTC. Amino acid sequence: CASTGGTQETQYF.

With respect to this clone: Other DNA sequences in this sample translate to the same CDR3. V gene TRBV20-1 combines with J gene TRBJ2-5; a possible D gene is TRBD1 (5 bases). The CDR3 runs 11 residues. In germline, CDR1 is DFQATT, CDR2 SNEGSKA (reference sequence). The germline V and J ends were trimmed by 6 bases and 1 base, with 6 bases remaining between them. The CDR3 here is CSARAQETQYF. The CDR3 DNA sequence: TGCAGTGCCAGGGCCCAAGAGACCCAGTACTTC.

Note on this clone: This sequence may be a read error, since a much larger clone differs from it by one base. The genes are TRBV4-3 and TRBJ2-3; tentatively, D is TRBD1 (6 bases). The germline V gene has CDR1 LGHNA and CDR2 YSLEER. The CDR3 sequence is 14 residues long. The germline V and J ends were trimmed by 1 base and 5 bases, with 10 bases remaining between them. DNA for the CDR3: TGCGCCAGCAGCCAAGGGACAGAGGTAGATACGCAGTATTTT. As protein: CASSQGTEVDTQYF.

V usage is TRBV29-1 and J usage is TRBJ2-7; D may correspond to TRBD1 or TRBD2 (5 bases each). Trimming cost V 3 bases and J 4 bases, with 10 bases left between them. Germline lookup yields CDR1 SQVTM and CDR2 ANQGSEA. The length of the CDR3 is 12 residues. CDR3 DNA: TGCAGCGTTGAGGGGGTGGGGTACGAGCAGTACTTC. This codes for CSVEGVGYEQYF.

The chain combines TRBV5-1 with TRBJ2-1; 9 nucleotides align to TRBD2. The CDR3 has 15 residues. Germline V gene lookup returns CDR1 SGHRS and CDR2 YFSETQ. The junction had 6 bases not matched to a gene; V was cut back by 0 bases and J by 8 bases. CDR3 protein: CASSLVASGNDEQFF. The CDR3 DNA follows: TGCGCCAGCAGCTTGGTGGCTAGCGGGAATGATGAGCAGTTCTTC.

This chain joins TRBV19 and TRBJ2-3, with 12 bases that match TRBD2. The CDR3 runs to 18 residues. V was clipped by 6 bases and J by 2 bases; unmatched bases: 12. CDR1 and CDR2 from the germline V gene are LNHDA and SQIVND (reference sequence). CDR3 loop: CASSVGLAGYPNTDTQYF. The DNA for the CDR3 is TGTGCCAGTAGCGTTGGACTAGCGGGATACCCAAACACAGATACGCAGTATTTT. The full variable domain, completed using reference TRBV19 and TRBJ2-3, is DGGITQSPKYLFRKEGQNVTLSCEQNLNHDAMYWYRQDPGQGLRLIYYSQIVNDFQKGDIAEGYSVSREKKESFPLTVTSAQKNPTAFYLCASSVGLAGYPNTDTQYFGPGTRLTVL.

This clone has only one observation. The chain employs TRBV2 and TRBJ2-2; 10 nucleotides align to TRBD2. The germline V gene encodes CDR1 SNHLY and CDR2 FYNNEI. J gave up 5 bases and V 7 bases, and 4 bases lay outside the gene matches. The CDR3 runs to 14 residues. The CDR3 spells CASTLGLATGELFF. The CDR3, as DNA: TGTGCCAGCACTCTGGGACTAGCGACCGGGGAGCTGTTTTTT. The whole variable domain, remainder taken from reference TRBV2 and TRBJ2-2, is EPEVTQTPSHQVTQMGQEVILRCVPISNHLYFYWYRQILGQKVEFLVSFYNNEISEKSEIFDDQFSVERPDGSNFTLKIRSTKLEDSAMYFCASTLGLATGELFFGEGSRLTVL.

This clone was counted only a few times. The CDR3: CASSYQIQGTLNAFF. DNA of the CDR3: TGTGCCAGCAGTTACCAGATTCAGGGGACGCTAAACGCTTTCTTT. V usage is TRBV6-5 and J usage is TRBJ1-1; D possibly corresponds to TRBD1 (6 bases). Looked up from germline, CDR1 is MNHEY and CDR2 is SVGAGI. The CDR3 length is 15 residues. The V gene lost 2 bases and the J gene lost 11 bases, with 21 bases spanning the gap.

The J gene is TRBJ1-6, the V gene TRBV25-1, with a weak D call TRBD1 (6 bases). Germline V gene sequence: CDR1 MGHDK, CDR2 SYGVNS. The length of the CDR3 is 15 residues. Trimming pared 4 bases from V and 8 bases from J, leaving 15 bases between. CDR3 in DNA: TGTGCCAGCAGTGGTCACGGGGGGCCTGATTCACCCCTCCACTTT. Encoded protein: CASSGHGGPDSPLHF.

As to this clone: With only one base between it and a far larger clone, this is likely a read error. V gene TRBV30 combines with J gene TRBJ1-1; D is undetermined. The V gene's germline CDR1 is GTSNPN and CDR2 SVGIG (reference sequence). The CDR3 totals 13 residues. The CDR3: CAWNRLGNTEALF. As DNA, the CDR3 is TGTGCCTGGAATCGGCTGGGGAACACTGAAGCTTTATTT.

This chain uses TRBV4-2 with TRBJ1-2; D is unresolved. This CDR3 is 13 amino acids long. Germline V CDR1 and CDR2: LGHNA, YNFKEQ. V lost 1 base to trimming and J lost 5 bases, with 8 bases between them. The CDR3 loop reads CASSQAGLYGYTF. CDR3 nucleotides: TGTGCCAGCAGCCAAGCCGGGCTTTATGGCTACACCTTC.

CDR3 in DNA: TGCAGCGTTGAATACAGCCTTTGGACTGAAGCTTTCTTT. Residues: CSVEYSLWTEAFF. The V and J genes are TRBV29-1 and TRBJ1-1; D not resolved. Deletions cut 2 bases from V and 5 bases from J, with 12 bases between. This CDR3 spans 13 amino acids. The germline V gene encodes CDR1 SQVTM and CDR2 ANQGSEA.

On this clone: At one of its ends the junction is not consistent with the germline gene, which may arise from a read error. The rearrangement joins TRBV10-3 to TRBJ1-2; no firm D call. The germline V gene encodes CDR1 ENHRY and CDR2 SYGVKD. The CDR3 covers 13 residues. CDR3 nucleotides: TGTGCCATCAGGGAGTCGGGGAACTATGGCTACACCTTC. It encodes CAIRESGNYGYTF.

The CDR3 is CAISGGQGGSPLHF. The CDR3 region has the DNA TGTGCCATCAGTGGAGGCCAGGGGGGTTCACCCCTCCACTTT. The chain employs TRBV10-3 and TRBJ1-6, with 7 bases matching TRBD1. Unmatched junction bases numbered 6, after V lost 4 bases and J lost 9 bases. The CDR3 runs to 14 residues. Germline-derived CDR1 and CDR2 are ENHRY and SYGVKD.

J is TRBJ1-2 and V is TRBV5-1; D may be TRBD1 (5 bases). V lost 0 bases, J lost 4 bases, and 16 bases lay in between. Per germline, CDR1 SGHRS and CDR2 YFSETQ. This CDR3 contains 16 residues. The CDR3 spells CASSLDQGNPSYGYTF. In nucleotides, the CDR3 is TGCGCCAGCAGCTTGGACCAGGGAAACCCCAGCTATGGCTACACCTTC.

This sequence joins TRBV7-9 and TRBJ2-7; D gene unclear. The CDR3 has 13 amino acids. The germline V gene encodes CDR1 SEHNR and CDR2 FQNEAQ (reference sequence). The V gene lost 6 bases and the J gene lost 2 bases, with 11 bases spanning the gap. The CDR3 reads CASRKTETYEQYF. Written as DNA, the CDR3 is TGTGCCAGCAGAAAGACTGAAACCTACGAGCAGTACTTC.

This chain connects TRBV6-1 to TRBJ2-1, with 16 bases identical to TRBD2. CDR1 is MNHNS, CDR2 SASEGT, per germline. This CDR3 is built from 17 residues. V lost 4 bases to trimming and J lost 10 bases; unmatched junction nucleotides: 10. The CDR3 here is CASSVLGTSGRAGEQFF. CDR3 bases: TGTGCCAGCAGTGTCCTAGGGACTAGCGGGAGGGCCGGAGAGCAGTTCTTC.

The table lists this clone with a count of one. J is TRBJ2-7 and V is TRBV28; 10 nucleotides match TRBD2. Trimming at V came to 6 bases and at J to 2 bases, leaving 4 bases not matched to a gene. This CDR3 spans 14 amino acids. Germline lookup yields CDR1 MDHEN and CDR2 SYDVKM. DNA for the CDR3: TGTGCCAGCAGAGAGCGGGGGGGGACCTACGAGCAGTACTTC. This codes for CASRERGGTYEQYF.

The chain carries TRBV28 and TRBJ1-2; D gene ambiguous. The CDR3 is 13 amino acids. V was clipped by 6 bases and J by 0 bases, with 8 bases between them. CDR1 and CDR2 from the germline V gene are MDHEN and SYDVKM. The CDR3 is CASRESANYGYTF. The CDR3 DNA follows: TGTGCCAGCAGGGAGTCCGCTAACTATGGCTACACCTTC.

This clone was seen a few times. The chain joins TRBV7-8 to TRBJ1-1; 8 bases map to TRBD1. This CDR3 is built from 14 residues. V lost 5 bases to trimming and J lost 4 bases; unmatched junction nucleotides: 6. Germline V gene data show CDR1 as SGHVS and CDR2 as FQNEAQ. CDR3: CASSARQGSTEAFF. The CDR3 DNA sequence: TGTGCCAGCAGCGCCCGACAGGGGAGCACTGAAGCTTTCTTT.

V is TRBV7-2 and J is TRBJ2-5; 7 positions agree with TRBD1. V lost 1 base, J lost 1 base, and 3 bases stayed unmatched. Germline CDR1 is SGHTA and CDR2 is FQGNSA. CDR3 length: 15 residues. The DNA for the CDR3 is TGTGCCAGCAGCTTAGGCAACAGGGGCCAAGAGACCCAGTACTTC. This sequence encodes CASSLGNRGQETQYF. The variable domain in full, completed from reference TRBV7-2 and TRBJ2-5, reads GAGVSQSPSNKVTEKGKDVELRCDPISGHTALYWYRQSLGQGLEFLIYFQGNSAPDKSGLPSDRFSAERTGGSVSTLTIQRTQQEDSAVYLCASSLGNRGQETQYFGPGTRLLVL.

V gene TRBV19 combines with J gene TRBJ2-3; unclear D gene. This CDR3 has 15 amino acids. Germline CDR1 is LNHDA and CDR2 is SQIVND (reference sequence). Trimming removed 4 bases from V and 0 bases from J, with 11 bases in between. CDR3 bases: TGTGCCAGTAGTACCCTCACAGAGAGCACAGATACGCAGTATTTT. Its translation: CASSTLTESTDTQYF.

This clone was detected a few times. J is TRBJ2-1 and V is TRBV27, with D uncertain. The length of the CDR3 is 13 residues. In germline, CDR1 is MNHEY, CDR2 SMNVEV (reference sequence). Trimming removed 6 bases at V and 8 bases at J, with 14 bases between. The CDR3 sequence: CASSGRRFDEQFF. The CDR3 DNA is TGTGCCAGCAGCGGACGTCGGTTTGATGAGCAGTTCTTC.

The rearrangement links TRBV4-3 to TRBJ2-5; D gene ambiguous. CDR1 is LGHNA, CDR2 YSLEER, per germline. The CDR3 totals 14 residues. V was shortened by 1 base and J by 4 bases, with 10 bases between the two germline ends. CDR3 residues: CASSQVVWGETQYF. CDR3 DNA: TGCGCCAGCAGCCAAGTAGTCTGGGGAGAGACCCAGTACTTC.

The J gene is TRBJ2-1, the V gene TRBV11-3; TRBD2 matches 7 bases. The junction had 1 base not matched to a gene; V was cut back by 5 bases and J by 6 bases. The CDR3 contains 12 residues. Per germline, CDR1 SGHNT and CDR2 YENEEA. The CDR3 protein is CASSRTSNEQFF. The CDR3 coding sequence is TGTGCCAGCAGCCGGACTAGCAATGAGCAGTTCTTC. The full variable domain, rest sourced from reference TRBV11-3 and TRBJ2-1, is EAGVVQSPRYKIIEKKQPVAFWCNPISGHNTLYWYLQNLGQGPELLIRYENEEAVDDSQLPKDRFSAERLKGVDSTLKIQPAELGDSAVYLCASSRTSNEQFFGPGTRLTVL.